This T cell receptor (beta chain) was captured in a study of shared clonotypes between healthy human individuals. In the study overall: Samples came from a couple of female and three male donors aged 18 to 49. Notes on the study in general: In general, naive subsets displayed greater estimated richness than memory subsets did.

Assay execution proceeded at the deep level. Using immunoSEQ multiplex PCR, the repertoire was profiled, and TCRdb retains in-frame clones only, with some absent. The top ten clones hold 0.1% to 0.15% of a sample with more than 2 million clones, around 95% of them seen once. A remark on this clone: The antigen is unknown.

The specimen sequenced was naive CD4+ T cells sorted from blood. The sample's subset: CD45RA+ positively selected. The clonotype comes from a man between 18 and 35 years old in good health.

CDR3 amino acids: CASSLSGRGVTGELFF. The CDR3, as DNA: TGTGCCAGCAGCTTGTCGGGACGCGGGGTCACCGGGGAGCTGTTTTTT. The chain links TRBV5-6 to TRBJ2-2, with a tentative D call TRBD2 (6 bases). Germline V gene data show CDR1 as SGHDT and CDR2 as YYEEEE. This CDR3 comprises 16 residues. The ends were cut back, 1 base at V and 4 bases at J, with 14 bases in the middle.